This T cell receptor beta chain appears in the sequencing data of a study of blood T cell repertoires in COVID-19. TCRdb's table, derived via immunoSEQ multiplex PCR, lists solely in-frame clones and lacks some. The sample records under 250,000 clones, over 60% being singletons. This clone was recorded once. V was pared by 5 bases and J by 3 bases, with 13 bases between. The germline V gene encodes CDR1 ENHRY and CDR2 SYGVKD. The CDR3 consists of 14 residues. This sequence joins TRBV10-3 and TRBJ1-1; weak D call: TRBD1 (6 bases). The sample taken for sequencing was peripheral blood. This receptor was obtained from a woman in her 70s with acute or convalescent COVID-19. CDR3 sequence reads: CAISYRVLDTEAFF. DNA of the CDR3: TGTGCCATCAGTTACAGGGTATTGGACACTGAAGCTTTCTTT.